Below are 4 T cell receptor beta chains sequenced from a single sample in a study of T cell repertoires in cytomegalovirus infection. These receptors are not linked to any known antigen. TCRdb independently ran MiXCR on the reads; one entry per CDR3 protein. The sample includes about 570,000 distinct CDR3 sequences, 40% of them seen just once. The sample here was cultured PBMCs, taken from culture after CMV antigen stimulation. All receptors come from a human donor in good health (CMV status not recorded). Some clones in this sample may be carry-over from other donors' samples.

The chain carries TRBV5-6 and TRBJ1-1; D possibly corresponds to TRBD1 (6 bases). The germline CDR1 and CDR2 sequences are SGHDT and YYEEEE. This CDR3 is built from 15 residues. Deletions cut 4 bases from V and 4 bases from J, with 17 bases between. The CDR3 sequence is CASSQIQGWVTEAFF. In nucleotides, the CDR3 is TGTGCCAGCAGCCAGATACAGGGTTGGGTCACTGAAGCTTTCTTT.

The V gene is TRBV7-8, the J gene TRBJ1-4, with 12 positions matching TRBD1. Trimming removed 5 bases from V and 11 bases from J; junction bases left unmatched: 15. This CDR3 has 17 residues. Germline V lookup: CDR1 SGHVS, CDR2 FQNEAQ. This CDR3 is CASSLGRSPGQGAKLFF. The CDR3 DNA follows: TGTGCCAGCAGCCTAGGGAGGAGTCCGGGACAGGGGGCGAAACTGTTTTTT.

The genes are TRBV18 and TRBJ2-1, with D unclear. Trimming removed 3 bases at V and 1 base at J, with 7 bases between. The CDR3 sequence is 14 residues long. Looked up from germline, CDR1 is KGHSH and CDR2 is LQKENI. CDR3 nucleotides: TGTGCCAGCTCACCGGGGTGGTCCTACAATGAGCAGTTCTTC. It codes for CASSPGWSYNEQFF.

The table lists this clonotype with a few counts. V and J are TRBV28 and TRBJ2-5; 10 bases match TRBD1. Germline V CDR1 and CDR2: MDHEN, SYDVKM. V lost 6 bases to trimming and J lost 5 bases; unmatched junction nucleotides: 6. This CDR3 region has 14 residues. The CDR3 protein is CASSHSDRGETQYF. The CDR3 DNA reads TGTGCCAGCAGCCACTCGGACAGGGGGGAGACCCAGTACTTC.